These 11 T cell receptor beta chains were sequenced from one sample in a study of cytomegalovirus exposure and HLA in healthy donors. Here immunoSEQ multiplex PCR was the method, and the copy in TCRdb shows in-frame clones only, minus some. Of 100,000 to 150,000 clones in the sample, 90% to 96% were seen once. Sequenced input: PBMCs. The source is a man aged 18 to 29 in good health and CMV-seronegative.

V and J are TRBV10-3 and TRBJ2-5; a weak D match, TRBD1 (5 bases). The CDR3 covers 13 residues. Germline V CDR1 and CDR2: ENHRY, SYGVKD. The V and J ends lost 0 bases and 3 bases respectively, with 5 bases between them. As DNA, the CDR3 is TGTGCCATCAGTGAGTCAGGGGAAGAGACCCAGTACTTC. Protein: CAISESGEETQYF.

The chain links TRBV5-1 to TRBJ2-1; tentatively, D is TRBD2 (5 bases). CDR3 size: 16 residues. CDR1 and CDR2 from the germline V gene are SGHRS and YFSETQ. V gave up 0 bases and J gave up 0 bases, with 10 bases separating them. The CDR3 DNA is TGCGCCAGCAGCTTGGCCGGAGGAGGCTCCTACAATGAGCAGTTCTTC. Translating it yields CASSLAGGGSYNEQFF.

The CDR3 protein is CASSLGESGRKGYEQYF. For the CDR3, the DNA is TGTGCCAGCAGCTTAGGGGAGAGCGGGAGAAAGGGCTACGAGCAGTACTTC. This chain uses TRBV11-3 with TRBJ2-7; TRBD2 agrees at 8 bases. The CDR3 consists of 17 residues. V lost 1 base, J lost 3 bases, and 11 bases stayed unmatched. Germline CDR1 SGHNT, CDR2 YENEEA.

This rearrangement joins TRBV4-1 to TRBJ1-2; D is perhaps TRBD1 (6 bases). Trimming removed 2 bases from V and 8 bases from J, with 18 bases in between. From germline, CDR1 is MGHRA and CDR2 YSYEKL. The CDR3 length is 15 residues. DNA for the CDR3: TGCGCCAGCAGCCAAACGGCGGGGGCTTTAGAGGGCTACACCTTC. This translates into CASSQTAGALEGYTF.

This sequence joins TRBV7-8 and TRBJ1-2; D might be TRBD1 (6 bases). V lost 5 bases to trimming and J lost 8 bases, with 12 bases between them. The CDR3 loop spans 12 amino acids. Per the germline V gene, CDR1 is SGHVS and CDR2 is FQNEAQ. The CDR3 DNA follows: TGTGCCAGCAGCGCGGGGGCCGGGGGCTACACCTTC. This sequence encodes CASSAGAGGYTF.

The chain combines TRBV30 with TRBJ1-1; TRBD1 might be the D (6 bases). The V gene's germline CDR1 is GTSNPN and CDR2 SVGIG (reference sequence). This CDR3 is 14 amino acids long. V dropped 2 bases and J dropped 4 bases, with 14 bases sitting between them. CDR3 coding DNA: TGTGCCTGGAGTCTGTGGGGGCACGGCACTGAAGCTTTCTTT. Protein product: CAWSLWGHGTEAFF. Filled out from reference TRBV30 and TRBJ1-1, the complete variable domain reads SQTIHQWPATLVQPVGSPLSLECTVEGTSNPNLYWYRQAAGRGLQLLFYSVGIGQISSEVPQNLSASRPQDRQFILSSKKLLLSDSGFYLCAWSLWGHGTEAFFGQGTRLTVV.

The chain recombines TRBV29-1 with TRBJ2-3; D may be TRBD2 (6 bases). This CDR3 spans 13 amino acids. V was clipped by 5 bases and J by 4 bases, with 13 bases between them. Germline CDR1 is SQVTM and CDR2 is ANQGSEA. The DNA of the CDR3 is TGCAGCGTTTCCTCGGGAGTGGCAGATACGCAGTATTTT. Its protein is CSVSSGVADTQYF.

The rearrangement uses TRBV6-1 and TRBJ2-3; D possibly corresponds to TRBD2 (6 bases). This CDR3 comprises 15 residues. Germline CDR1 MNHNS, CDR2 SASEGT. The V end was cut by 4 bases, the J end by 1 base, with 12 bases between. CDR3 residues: CASSGREVGTDTQYF. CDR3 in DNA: TGTGCCAGCAGTGGGCGGGAAGTTGGCACAGATACGCAGTATTTT.

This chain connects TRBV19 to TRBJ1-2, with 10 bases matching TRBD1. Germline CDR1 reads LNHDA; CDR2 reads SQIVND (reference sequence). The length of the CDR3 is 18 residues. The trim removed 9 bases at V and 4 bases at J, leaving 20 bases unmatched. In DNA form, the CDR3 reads TGTGCCAGGCAAACTCTCGACAGGGGGCGCGGAAGACGCTATGGCTACACCTTC. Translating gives CARQTLDRGRGRRYGYTF.

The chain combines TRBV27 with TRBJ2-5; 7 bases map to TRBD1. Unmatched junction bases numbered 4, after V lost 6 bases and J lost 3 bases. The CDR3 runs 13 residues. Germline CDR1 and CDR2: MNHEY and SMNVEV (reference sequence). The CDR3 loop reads CASRTGLEETQYF. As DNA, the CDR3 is TGTGCCAGCAGGACAGGGTTGGAAGAGACCCAGTACTTC.

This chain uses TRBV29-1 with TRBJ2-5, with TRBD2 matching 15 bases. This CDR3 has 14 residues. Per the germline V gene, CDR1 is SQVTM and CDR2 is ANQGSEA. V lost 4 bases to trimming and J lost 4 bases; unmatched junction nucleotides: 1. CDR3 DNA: TGCAGCGTTGGGACTAGCGGGAGGGCAGAGACCCAGTACTTC. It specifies CSVGTSGRAETQYF.